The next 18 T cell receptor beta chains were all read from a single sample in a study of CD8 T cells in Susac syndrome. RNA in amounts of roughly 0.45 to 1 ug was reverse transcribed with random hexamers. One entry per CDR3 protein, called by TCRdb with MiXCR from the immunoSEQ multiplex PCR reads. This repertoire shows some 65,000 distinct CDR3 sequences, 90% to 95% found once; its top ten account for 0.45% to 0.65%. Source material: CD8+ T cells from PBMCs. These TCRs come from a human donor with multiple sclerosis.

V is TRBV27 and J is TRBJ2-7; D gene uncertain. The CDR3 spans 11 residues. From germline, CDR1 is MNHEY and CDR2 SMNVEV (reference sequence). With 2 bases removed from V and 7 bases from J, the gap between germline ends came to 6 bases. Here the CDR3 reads CASSLLGEQYF. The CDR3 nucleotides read TGTGCCAGCAGTTTACTGGGGGAGCAGTACTTC.

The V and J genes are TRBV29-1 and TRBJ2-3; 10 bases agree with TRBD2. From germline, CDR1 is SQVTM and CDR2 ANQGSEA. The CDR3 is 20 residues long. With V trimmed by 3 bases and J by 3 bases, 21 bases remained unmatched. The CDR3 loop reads CSVDSLPGLAAKRWTDTQYF. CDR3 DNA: TGCAGCGTTGACTCGTTGCCCGGACTAGCGGCGAAACGTTGGACAGATACGCAGTATTTT.

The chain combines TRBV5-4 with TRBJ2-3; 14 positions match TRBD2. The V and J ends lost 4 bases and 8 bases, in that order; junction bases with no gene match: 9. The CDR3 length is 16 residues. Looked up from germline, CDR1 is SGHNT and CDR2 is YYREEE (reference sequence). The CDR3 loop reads CASSRGLAGVGSTQYF. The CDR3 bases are TGTGCCAGCAGCCGGGGACTAGCGGGAGTGGGGAGTACGCAGTATTTT. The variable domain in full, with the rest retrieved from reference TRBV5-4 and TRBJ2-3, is ETGVTQSPTHLIKTRGQQVTLRCSSQSGHNTVSWYQQALGQGPQFIFQYYREEENGRGNFPPRFSGLQFPNYSSELNVNALELDDSALYLCASSRGLAGVGSTQYFGPGTRLTVL.

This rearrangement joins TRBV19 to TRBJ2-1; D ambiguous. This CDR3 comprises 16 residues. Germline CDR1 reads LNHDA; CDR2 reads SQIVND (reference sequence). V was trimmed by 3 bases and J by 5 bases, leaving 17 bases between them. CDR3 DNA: TGTGCCAGTAGTATTCTTGCAACCCAGGCGGACAATGAGCAGTTCTTC. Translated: CASSILATQADNEQFF.

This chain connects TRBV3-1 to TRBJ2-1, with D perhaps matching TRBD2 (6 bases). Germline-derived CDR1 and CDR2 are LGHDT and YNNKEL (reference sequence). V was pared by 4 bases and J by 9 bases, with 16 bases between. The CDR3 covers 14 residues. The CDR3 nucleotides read TGTGCCAGCAGCCCATTCTCTAGCGATCCTGAGCAGTTCTTC. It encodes CASSPFSSDPEQFF.

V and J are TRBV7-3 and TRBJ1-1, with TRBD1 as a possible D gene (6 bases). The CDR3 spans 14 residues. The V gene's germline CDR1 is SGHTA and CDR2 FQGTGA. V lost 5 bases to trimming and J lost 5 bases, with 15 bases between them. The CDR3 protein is CASSPSQGRTEAFF. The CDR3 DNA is TGTGCCAGCAGCCCCTCACAGGGCCGAACTGAAGCTTTCTTT. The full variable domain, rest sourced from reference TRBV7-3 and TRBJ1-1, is GAGVSQTPSNKVTEKGKYVELRCDPISGHTALYWYRQSLGQGPEFLIYFQGTGAADDSGLPNDRFFAVRPEGSVSTLKIQRTERGDSAVYLCASSPSQGRTEAFFGQGTRLTVV.

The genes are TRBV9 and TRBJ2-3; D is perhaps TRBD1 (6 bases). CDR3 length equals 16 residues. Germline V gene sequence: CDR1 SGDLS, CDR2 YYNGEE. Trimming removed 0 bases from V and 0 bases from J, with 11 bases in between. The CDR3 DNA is TGTGCCAGCAGCGTAGCAGGGGATTCTAGCACAGATACGCAGTATTTT. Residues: CASSVAGDSSTDTQYF. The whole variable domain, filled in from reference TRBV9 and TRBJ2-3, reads DSGVTQTPKHLITATGQRVTLRCSPRSGDLSVYWYQQSLDQGLQFLIQYYNGEERAKGNILERFSAQQFPDLHSELNLSSLELGDSALYFCASSVAGDSSTDTQYFGPGTRLTVL.

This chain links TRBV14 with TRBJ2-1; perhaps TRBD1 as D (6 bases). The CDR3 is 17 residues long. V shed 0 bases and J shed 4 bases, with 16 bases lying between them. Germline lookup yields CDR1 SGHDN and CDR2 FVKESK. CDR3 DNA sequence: TGTGCCAGCAGCCAAGATGACAGGCCCCCCAAATACAATGAGCAGTTCTTC. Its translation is CASSQDDRPPKYNEQFF.

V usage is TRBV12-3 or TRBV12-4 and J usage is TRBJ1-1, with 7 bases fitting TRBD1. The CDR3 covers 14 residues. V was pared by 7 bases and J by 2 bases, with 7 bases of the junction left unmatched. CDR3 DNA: TGTGCCAGCAACCCCGGGACAGTTAACACTGAAGCTTTCTTT. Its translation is CASNPGTVNTEAFF.

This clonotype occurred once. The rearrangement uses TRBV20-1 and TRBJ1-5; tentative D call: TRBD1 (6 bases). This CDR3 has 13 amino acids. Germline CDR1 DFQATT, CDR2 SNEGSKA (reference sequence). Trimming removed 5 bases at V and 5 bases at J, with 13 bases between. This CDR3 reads CSAPDREYQPQHF. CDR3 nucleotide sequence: TGCAGTGCTCCGGACAGAGAGTATCAGCCCCAGCATTTT.

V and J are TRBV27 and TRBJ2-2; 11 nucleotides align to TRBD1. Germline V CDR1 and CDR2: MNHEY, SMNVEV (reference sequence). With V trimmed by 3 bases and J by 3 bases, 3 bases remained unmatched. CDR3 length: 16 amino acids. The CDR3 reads CASSFGTGGDTGELFF. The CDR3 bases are TGTGCCAGCAGTTTCGGGACAGGGGGTGACACCGGGGAGCTGTTTTTT.

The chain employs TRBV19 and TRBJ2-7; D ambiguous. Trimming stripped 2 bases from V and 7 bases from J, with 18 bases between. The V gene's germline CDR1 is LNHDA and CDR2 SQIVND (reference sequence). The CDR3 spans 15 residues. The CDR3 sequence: CASSILAETFYEQYF. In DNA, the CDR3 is TGTGCCAGTAGTATATTGGCAGAGACCTTCTATGAGCAGTACTTC. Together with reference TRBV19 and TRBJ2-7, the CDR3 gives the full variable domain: DGGITQSPKYLFRKEGQNVTLSCEQNLNHDAMYWYRQDPGQGLRLIYYSQIVNDFQKGDIAEGYSVSREKKESFPLTVTSAQKNPTAFYLCASSILAETFYEQYFGPGTRLTVT.

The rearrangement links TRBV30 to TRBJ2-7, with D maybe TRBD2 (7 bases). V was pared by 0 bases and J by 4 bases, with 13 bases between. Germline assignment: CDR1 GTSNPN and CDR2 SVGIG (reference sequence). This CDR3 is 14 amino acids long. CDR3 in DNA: TGTGCCTGGAGTGTAGGGGGGGGCCCATACGAGCAGTACTTC. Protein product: CAWSVGGGPYEQYF.

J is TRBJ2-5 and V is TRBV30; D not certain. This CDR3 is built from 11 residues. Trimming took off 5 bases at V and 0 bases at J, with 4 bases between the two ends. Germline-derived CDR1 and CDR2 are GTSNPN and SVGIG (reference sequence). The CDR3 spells CAWSYQETQYF. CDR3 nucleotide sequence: TGTGCCTGGTCCTACCAAGAGACCCAGTACTTC.

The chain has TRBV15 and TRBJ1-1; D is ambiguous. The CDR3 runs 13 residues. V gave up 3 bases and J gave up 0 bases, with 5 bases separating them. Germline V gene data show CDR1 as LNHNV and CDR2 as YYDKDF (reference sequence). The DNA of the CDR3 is TGTGCCACCAGCAGTAGCCTGAACACTGAAGCTTTCTTT. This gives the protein CATSSSLNTEAFF.

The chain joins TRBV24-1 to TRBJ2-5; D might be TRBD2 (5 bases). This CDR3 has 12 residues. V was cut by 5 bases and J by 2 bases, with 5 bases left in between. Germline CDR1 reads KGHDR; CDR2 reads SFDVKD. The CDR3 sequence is CATSAGQETQYF. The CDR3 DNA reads TGTGCCACCAGTGCGGGACAAGAGACCCAGTACTTC.

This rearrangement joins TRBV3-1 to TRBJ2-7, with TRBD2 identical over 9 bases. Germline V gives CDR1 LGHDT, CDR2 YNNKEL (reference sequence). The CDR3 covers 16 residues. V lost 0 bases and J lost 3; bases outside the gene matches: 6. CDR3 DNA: TGTGCCAGCAGCCAAGACAAGGGACTAGCCCTCTACGAGCAGTACTTC. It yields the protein CASSQDKGLALYEQYF.

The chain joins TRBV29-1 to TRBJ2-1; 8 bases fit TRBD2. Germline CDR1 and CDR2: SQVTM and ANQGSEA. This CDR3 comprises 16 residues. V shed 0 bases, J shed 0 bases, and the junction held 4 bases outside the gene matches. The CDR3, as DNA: TGCAGCGTTGAAGATAGAAGCGGGAGCTCCTACAATGAGCAGTTCTTC. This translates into CSVEDRSGSSYNEQFF.